Each of the 22 T cell receptor beta chains below was sequenced from the same sample in a study of T-cell reconstitution after alpha-beta-depleted transplantation in children. Unique molecular identifiers tagged the TCRbeta library. TCRdb processed the PCR reads anew with MiXCR; each CDR3 protein has one entry. Among approximately 390,000 distinct CDR3 sequences listed, around 9.9% were seen once. Here the sequenced sample was PBMCs from the stem cell graft donor, taken from the stem cell graft. Every receptor here comes from a human donor who donated a stem cell graft to a child with acute myeloid leukemia.

This clonotype has a count of ten or more. V gene TRBV5-5 combines with J gene TRBJ1-4; D gene uncertain. Germline CDR1 is SGHKS and CDR2 is YYEKEE (reference sequence). Trimming took off 4 bases at V and 4 bases at J, with 20 bases between the two ends. This CDR3 is 17 amino acids long. Written as DNA, the CDR3 is TGTGCCAGCAGCCCTTCCCGGGTGGTACAGCTTAATGAAAAACTGTTTTTT. This encodes CASSPSRVVQLNEKLFF.

CDR3 amino acids: CSASVGGIFYNEQFF. The CDR3 coding sequence is TGCAGTGCTAGTGTGGGTGGGATCTTCTACAATGAGCAGTTCTTC. The V and J genes are TRBV20-1 and TRBJ2-1, with unresolved D. The germline CDR1 and CDR2 sequences are DFQATT and SNEGSKA (reference sequence). CDR3 length: 15 residues. Trimming took off 3 bases at V and 3 bases at J, with 15 bases between the two ends.

The chain couples TRBV20-1 to TRBJ1-2; D uncertain. Trimming stripped 3 bases from V and 5 bases from J, with 13 bases between. The CDR3 length is 13 residues. The germline gives CDR1 DFQATT, CDR2 SNEGSKA (reference sequence). The CDR3 DNA sequence: TGCAGTGCTAGTTCTCCAGATTCTTATGGCTACACCTTC. Translated, it gives CSASSPDSYGYTF.

J is TRBJ2-5 and V is TRBV4-3, with no clear D. V was clipped by 4 bases and J by 4 bases, with 10 bases between them. CDR1 LGHNA and CDR2 YSLEER come from the germline V gene. The length of the CDR3 is 13 residues. The CDR3 region has the DNA TGCGCCAGCAGCCCCTCTCGGGCAGAGACCCAGTACTTC. Translated: CASSPSRAETQYF.

The chain couples TRBV29-1 to TRBJ2-2; 15 bases match TRBD2. From germline, CDR1 is SQVTM and CDR2 ANQGSEA. This CDR3 region has 17 residues. V dropped 3 bases and J dropped 6; count of bases not matched to a gene: 8. The DNA for the CDR3 is TGCAGCGTTGATATCGGGACTAGCGGGAGGCGGCCCGGGGAGCTGTTTTTT. This encodes CSVDIGTSGRRPGELFF.

The V gene is TRBV4-2, the J gene TRBJ2-7; 8 bases are shared with TRBD2. This CDR3 has 13 amino acids. Germline V CDR1 and CDR2: LGHNA, YNFKEQ. After removal of 1 base from V and 12 bases from J, the junction contained 8 bases not matched to a gene. DNA for the CDR3: TGTGCCAGCAGCCAAGGGTCTGGGACTAGTTTGTACTTC. Translation: CASSQGSGTSLYF.

V and J are TRBV12-3 or TRBV12-4 and TRBJ2-7; maybe TRBD2 (6 bases). The CDR3 has 13 amino acids. Trimming stripped 3 bases from V and 3 bases from J, with 9 bases between. CDR3 region: CASSLEGHYEQYV. The DNA of the CDR3 is TGTGCCAGCAGTTTGGAGGGCCACTACGAGCAGTACGTC.

This clonotype occurred many times. This chain connects TRBV5-1 to TRBJ2-5, with 7 bases lining up with TRBD2. CDR3 length: 15 amino acids. The V gene's germline CDR1 is SGHRS and CDR2 YFSETQ. Unmatched junction bases numbered 10, after V lost 5 bases and J lost 3 bases. CDR3 DNA sequence: TGCGCCAGCAGACCCGACACCGGGACTAAAGAGACCCAGTACTTC. Residues: CASRPDTGTKETQYF.

This chain joins TRBV5-1 and TRBJ1-2; D remains unclear. Germline CDR1 and CDR2: SGHRS and YFSETQ. V was clipped by 2 bases and J by 7 bases, with 12 bases between them. This CDR3 contains 13 residues. CDR3 sequence: CASSFEQLSGYTF. CDR3 DNA sequence: TGCGCCAGCAGCTTTGAGCAGCTATCTGGCTACACCTTC.

J is TRBJ2-1 and V is TRBV29-1; 9 bases agree with TRBD1. V gave up 1 base and J gave up 0 bases; unmatched junction bases: 4. CDR1 is SQVTM, CDR2 ANQGSEA, per germline. This CDR3 region has 16 residues. CDR3 region: CSVEADRGRSYNEQFF. CDR3 nucleotides: TGCAGCGTTGAAGCGGACAGGGGCCGCTCCTACAATGAGCAGTTCTTC.

This clonotype was counted ten times or more. The chain is built from TRBV20-1 and TRBJ2-5, with 8 bases that match TRBD1. V was pared by 0 bases and J by 7 bases, with 7 bases of the junction left unmatched. Germline V gene lookup returns CDR1 DFQATT and CDR2 SNEGSKA (reference sequence). The CDR3 runs 14 residues. The CDR3, as DNA: TGCAGTGCTAGAGAGGGCAGGGGGCTTGGGACCCAGTACTTC. Protein product: CSAREGRGLGTQYF.

This clonotype was picked up many times. J is TRBJ2-1 and V is TRBV6-2 or TRBV6-3; TRBD2 agrees at 8 bases. CDR3 length: 16 amino acids. V lost 5 bases to trimming and J lost 4 bases; unmatched junction nucleotides: 10. Germline CDR1 reads MNHEY; CDR2 reads SVGEGT. CDR3 amino acids: CASSPRSGGVYNEQFF. Written as DNA, the CDR3 is TGTGCCAGCAGTCCCCGGTCGGGAGGGGTATACAATGAGCAGTTCTTC.

The genes are TRBV7-9 and TRBJ2-7; no firm D call. The CDR3 totals 12 residues. V gave up 1 base and J gave up 6 bases, with 7 bases separating them. Germline CDR1 is SEHNR and CDR2 is FQNEAQ (reference sequence). The CDR3 nucleotides read TGTGCCAGCAGCTTAGTGGGTAGCGAGCAGTACGTC. Amino acid sequence: CASSLVGSEQYV.

This clonotype was observed at least ten times. CDR3 in DNA: TGTGCCAGCAGCTTAGTCCTCGTGGGGACAGCGAACACTGAAGCTTTCTTT. Translation gives CASSLVLVGTANTEAFF. The chain couples TRBV7-2 to TRBJ1-1; 7 nucleotides line up with TRBD1. The germline V gene has CDR1 SGHTA and CDR2 FQGNSA. Trimming cost V 1 base and J 1 base; bases outside gene matches: 9. The length of the CDR3 is 17 residues.

This clonotype has a handful of counts. The chain joins TRBV2 to TRBJ1-6, with D maybe TRBD1 (5 bases). Trimming removed 0 bases from V and 5 bases from J, with 8 bases in between. The CDR3 consists of 15 residues. Germline V gene lookup returns CDR1 SNHLY and CDR2 FYNNEI. The CDR3 DNA reads TGTGCCAGCAGTGAAGCGGGGCCCCATAATTCACCCCTCCACTTT. Its translation: CASSEAGPHNSPLHF.

This clonotype was recorded at least ten times. This chain connects TRBV20-1 to TRBJ2-3; the match to TRBD2 covers 11 bases. The CDR3 has 16 amino acids. After removal of 3 bases from V and 1 base from J, the junction contained 6 bases not matched to a gene. In germline, CDR1 is DFQATT, CDR2 SNEGSKA (reference sequence). CDR3 nucleotides: TGCAGTGCTAGCCCCCTACTAGCGGGGGGCACAGATACGCAGTATTTT. Amino acid sequence: CSASPLLAGGTDTQYF.

V is TRBV15 and J is TRBJ1-4; possibly TRBD1 for D (6 bases). V gave up 3 bases and J gave up 12 bases, with 14 bases separating them. The V gene's germline CDR1 is LNHNV and CDR2 YYDKDF (reference sequence). The CDR3 contains 13 residues. The CDR3 loop reads CATSSGTFHELFF. In nucleotides, the CDR3 is TGTGCCACCAGCAGTGGGACATTTCACGAACTGTTTTTT.

The chain links TRBV25-1 to TRBJ1-1; D is undetermined. This CDR3 has 16 amino acids. From germline, CDR1 is MGHDK and CDR2 SYGVNS. Trimming stripped 0 bases from V and 0 bases from J, with 11 bases between. This CDR3 reads CASSEYFPGMNTEAFF. The CDR3 region has the DNA TGTGCCAGCAGTGAATATTTCCCGGGTATGAACACTGAAGCTTTCTTT.

This clonotype was found a few times. This chain connects TRBV5-1 to TRBJ1-6; 10 bases are shared with TRBD1. This CDR3 contains 20 residues. Per the germline V gene, CDR1 is SGHRS and CDR2 is YFSETQ. V was pared by 4 bases and J by 0 bases, with 13 bases of the junction left unmatched. The CDR3 is CASSPGQGSAKYSYNSPLHF. DNA of the CDR3: TGCGCCAGCAGCCCGGGACAGGGGTCGGCTAAATACTCCTATAATTCACCCCTCCACTTT. Using reference TRBV5-1 and TRBJ1-6 for the parts outside the CDR3, the full variable domain is KAGVTQTPRYLIKTRGQQVTLSCSPISGHRSVSWYQQTPGQGLQFLFEYFSETQRNKGNFPGRFSGRQFSNSRSEMNVSTLELGDSALYLCASSPGQGSAKYSYNSPLHFGNGTRLTVT.

The V gene is TRBV20-1, the J gene TRBJ1-2; tentative D call: TRBD1 (5 bases). The length of the CDR3 is 14 residues. Germline loops: CDR1 DFQATT, CDR2 SNEGSKA (reference sequence). Trimming pared 0 bases from V and 8 bases from J, leaving 16 bases between. CDR3 in amino acids: CSARDNRGGTGYTF. The CDR3 DNA reads as TGCAGTGCTAGAGATAATCGGGGGGGGACGGGCTACACCTTC.

This clonotype was observed a few times. The V gene is TRBV20-1, the J gene TRBJ2-7, with unresolved D. The germline gives CDR1 DFQATT, CDR2 SNEGSKA (reference sequence). V dropped 1 base and J dropped 2 bases, with 9 bases sitting between them. The CDR3 is 13 amino acids. The CDR3 bases are TGCAGTGCTAGAGGTCAGGTAGCCTACGAGCAGTACGTC. Protein: CSARGQVAYEQYV.

The J gene is TRBJ1-5, the V gene TRBV18, with D perhaps TRBD1 (5 bases). The CDR3 extends over 15 amino acids. Looked up from germline, CDR1 is KGHSH and CDR2 is LQKENI. The V gene lost 6 bases and the J gene lost 0 bases, with 12 bases spanning the gap. The CDR3 DNA is TGTGCCAGCTCTCCGACAGCAATTAGCAATCAGCCCCAGCATTTT. Amino acid sequence: CASSPTAISNQPQHF.